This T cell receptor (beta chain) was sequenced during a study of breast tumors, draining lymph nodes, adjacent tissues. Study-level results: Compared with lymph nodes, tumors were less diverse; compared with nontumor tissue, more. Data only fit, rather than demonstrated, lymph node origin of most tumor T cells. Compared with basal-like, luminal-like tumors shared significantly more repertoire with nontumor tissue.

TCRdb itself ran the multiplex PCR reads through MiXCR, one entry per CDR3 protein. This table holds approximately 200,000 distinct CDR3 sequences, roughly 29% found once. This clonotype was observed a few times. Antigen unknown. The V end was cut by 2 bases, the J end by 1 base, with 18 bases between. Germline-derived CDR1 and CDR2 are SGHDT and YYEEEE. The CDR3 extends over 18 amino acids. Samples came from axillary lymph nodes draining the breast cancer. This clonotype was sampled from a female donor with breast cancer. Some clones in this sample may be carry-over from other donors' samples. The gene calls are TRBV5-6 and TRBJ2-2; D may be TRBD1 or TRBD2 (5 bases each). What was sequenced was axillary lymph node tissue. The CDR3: CASSFRESGARNTGELFF. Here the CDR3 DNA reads TGTGCCAGCAGCTTTCGGGAATCCGGGGCAAGGAACACCGGGGAGCTGTTTTTT.